The T cell receptor beta chain described here comes from a study of T cells after yellow fever vaccination. J lost 8 bases, V lost 4 bases, and 11 bases had no gene match. CDR1 and CDR2 from the germline V gene are SGHRS and YFSETQ. This CDR3 is built from 15 residues. UMIs and a universal primer site were added when TCR cDNA was made by 5'RACE template switching. MiXCR, run by TCRdb on the 5' RACE reads, gives a single entry per CDR3 protein. The table lists more than 110,000 distinct CDR3 sequences, approximately 6.6% of them singletons. This clonotype was observed many times. The sequencing used CD4+ T cells sorted from PBMCs, collected 10 days after the yellow fever booster vaccination. The clonotype comes from a man aged 25 to 40 who received the YFV17D yellow fever vaccine. The rearrangement uses TRBV5-1 and TRBJ2-1, with TRBD2 matching over 8 bases. This chain's CDR3 is CASSQSSGRGHEQFF. The CDR3 DNA reads as TGCGCCAGCAGCCAGAGCAGCGGGAGAGGTCATGAGCAGTTCTTC. The full variable domain, rest sourced from reference TRBV5-1 and TRBJ2-1, is KAGVTQTPRYLIKTRGQQVTLSCSPISGHRSVSWYQQTPGQGLQFLFEYFSETQRNKGNFPGRFSGRQFSNSRSEMNVSTLELGDSALYLCASSQSSGRGHEQFFGPGTRLTVL.